This T cell receptor (beta chain) was sequenced for a study of blood T cell repertoires in COVID-19. The repertoire was sequenced with immunoSEQ multiplex PCR; TCRdb's copy has only in-frame clones and lacks some. Of 85,000 to 120,000 clones listed, 75% to 90% are singletons. This CDR3 has 16 residues. Germline V gives CDR1 WNHNN, CDR2 SYGVQD (reference sequence). J was trimmed by 0 bases and V by 7 bases; bases with no gene match: 6. The material sequenced was peripheral blood. The TCR comes from a woman in her fifties or sixties with COVID-19, enrolled during active disease. The chain carries TRBV10-1 and TRBJ2-1; 10 bases align to TRBD1. CDR3 sequence: CASTGQGVLSYNEQFF. CDR3 nucleotide sequence: TGCGCCAGCACCGGACAGGGGGTCCTCTCCTACAATGAGCAGTTCTTC.